This TCR beta chain was captured in a study of naive and memory T cell subsets. Worth noting for this clonotype: Because this beta chain is a stray read in a library intended to capture alpha chains, its abundance should not be given much weight.

The cDNA 3' end received a ligated single-stranded oligonucleotide carrying the SP2 primer and a 12-nucleotide UMI. Using its own MiXCR run on the UMI-ligation and nested PCR reads, TCRdb lists one record per CDR3 protein. The sample holds about a dozen distinct CDR3 sequences. Germline V gene sequence: CDR1 MNHEY, CDR2 SVGAGI. CDR3 size: 13 residues. The V gene lost 5 bases and the J gene lost 4 bases, with 11 bases spanning the gap. This clonotype was obtained from a human donor in good health. The chain combines TRBV6-5 with TRBJ1-1; weak D call: TRBD1 (6 bases). The sequencing input was effector memory CD4+ T cells from blood. Subset indicated: effector memory, CD45RA- CD27-. The CDR3 loop is CASSKQGITEAFF. CDR3 nucleotide sequence: TGTGCCAGCAGTAAACAGGGAATCACTGAAGCTTTCTTT.